This entry describes one T cell receptor beta chain. The target antigen is unknown. TCRdb fed the 5' RACE reads into MiXCR, producing one record per CDR3 protein. The data hold some 340,000 distinct CDR3 sequences, with roughly a tenth observed a single time. The data are from a study of T cells after yellow fever vaccination. Turning to the study itself: Each low-cell-number fraction was prepared by means of SMART-Seq v4 Ultra Low Input. Study results and limitations: A weaker secondary response peaked on day 5, the primary on day 15. Most clones from primary vaccination resurfaced after the booster (under 97% CD4, around 90% CD8).

V lost 6 bases to trimming and J lost 0 bases, with 13 bases between them. This CDR3 has 15 residues. The starting material was CD4+ T cells sorted from PBMCs, obtained 45 days after the yellow fever booster vaccination. The chain combines TRBV12-3 or TRBV12-4 with TRBJ2-3; TRBD2 is a possible D gene (6 bases). The receptor was isolated from a man aged 18 to 29 who received the YFV17D yellow fever vaccine. CDR3 residues: CASSISGTSTDTQYF. The CDR3 bases are TGTGCCAGCAGCATTAGCGGAACTAGCACAGATACGCAGTATTTT.